Presented here are 21 T cell receptor beta chains from one specimen sequenced in a study of T cell responses to AZD1222 COVID-19 vaccine. The assay was immunoSEQ multiplex PCR, and TCRdb's table has in-frame clones only and misses some. The data hold tens of thousands of clones, with about 90% observed a single time. Source: peripheral blood, taken on day 0 of AZD1222 vaccination. These receptors were obtained from an adult in good health.

This sequence joins TRBV6-4 and TRBJ2-6; the D gene is possibly TRBD1 (6 bases). CDR1 and CDR2 from the germline V gene are MRHNA and SNTAGT. V lost 5 bases to trimming and J lost 2 bases, with 16 bases between them. This CDR3 comprises 17 residues. CDR3 coding DNA: TGTGCCAGCAGTCCCTACAGGGATACCACTGGGGCCAACGTCCTGACTTTC. Its translation: CASSPYRDTTGANVLTF.

This clone was seen once. Germline is not matched at one junction end, which may reflect a read error. The rearrangement links TRBV6-5 to TRBJ1-1; 8 bases agree with TRBD1. The CDR3 has 15 amino acids. The germline gives CDR1 MNHEY, CDR2 SVGAGI. The CDR3 sequence is CASSNSPGQVTEAFF. Written as DNA, the CDR3 is TGTGCCAGCAGTAACTCGCCGGGACAGGTGACTGAAGCTTTCTTT.

V gene TRBV27 combines with J gene TRBJ2-7; 7 nucleotides match TRBD1. The V gene end was trimmed by 5 bases and the J gene end by 2 bases; junction bases not matched to a gene: 9. This CDR3 is 15 amino acids long. CDR1 and CDR2 (germline): MNHEY, SMNVEV (reference sequence). For the CDR3, the DNA is TGTGCCAGCAGTCCCTATGGGACAGTCACCTACGAGCAGTACTTC. Its protein is CASSPYGTVTYEQYF.

The chain has TRBV6-5 and TRBJ2-4; the D is unclear. Germline V gene sequence: CDR1 MNHEY, CDR2 SVGAGI. The ends were cut back, 7 bases at V and 0 bases at J, with 7 bases in the middle. The CDR3 loop spans 13 amino acids. The CDR3 spells CASKDRAKNIQYF. The DNA of the CDR3 is TGTGCCAGCAAAGATAGAGCCAAAAACATTCAGTACTTC.

V and J are TRBV14 and TRBJ2-1; D uncertain. This CDR3 is 11 amino acids long. V was shortened by 4 bases and J by 7 bases, with 5 bases between the two germline ends. Germline V gene lookup returns CDR1 SGHDN and CDR2 FVKESK. The CDR3 coding sequence is TGTGCCAGCAGCCTTCGTAATGAGCAGTTCTTC. This codes for CASSLRNEQFF.

This rearrangement joins TRBV6-5 to TRBJ1-1, with 12 nucleotides matching TRBD1. Per germline, CDR1 MNHEY and CDR2 SVGAGI. CDR3 size: 13 residues. With 6 bases clipped from V and 10 bases from J, the junction kept 6 bases outside the gene matches. CDR3 sequence: CASRRGQGAAAFF. The CDR3, as DNA: TGTGCCAGCAGGAGGGGACAGGGGGCTGCAGCTTTCTTT.

The rearrangement joins TRBV18 to TRBJ2-7, with 9 positions matching TRBD1. After removal of 3 bases from V and 7 bases from J, the junction contained 10 bases not matched to a gene. This CDR3 has 15 amino acids. CDR1 is KGHSH, CDR2 LQKENI, per germline. The CDR3 DNA follows: TGTGCCAGCTCACCCTCCCAACGACAGGGGGGAGAGCAGTACTTC. It translates to CASSPSQRQGGEQYF.

This chain links TRBV6-5 with TRBJ1-4; 8 bases agree with TRBD1. This CDR3 is built from 15 residues. V lost 6 bases, J lost 10 bases, and 13 bases stayed unmatched. Looked up from germline, CDR1 is MNHEY and CDR2 is SVGAGI. The CDR3 DNA reads TGTGCCAGCAGATCACCGGGACAGGCTACCGGAAAACTGTTTTTT. It codes for CASRSPGQATGKLFF.

CDR3 sequence reads: CASSLRTGIANYGYTF. The CDR3 nucleotides are TGTGCCAGCTCCCTAAGGACAGGCATAGCTAACTATGGCTACACCTTC. The chain recombines TRBV18 with TRBJ1-2; 7 nucleotides align to TRBD1. Germline V gene data show CDR1 as KGHSH and CDR2 as LQKENI. The CDR3 extends over 16 amino acids. J lost 0 bases, V lost 6 bases, and 10 bases had no gene match.

The count of this clone is one. V usage is TRBV4-3 and J usage is TRBJ1-2; tentatively, D is TRBD1 (6 bases). Deletions cut 1 base from V and 8 bases from J, with 17 bases between. The CDR3 sequence is 15 residues long. Germline-derived CDR1 and CDR2 are LGHNA and YSLEER. The CDR3 sequence is CASSQGDTAIGGYTF. The CDR3 DNA reads as TGCGCCAGCAGCCAAGGGGACACGGCAATTGGGGGCTACACCTTC.

This clone came up once. V gene TRBV19 combines with J gene TRBJ1-2; D is ambiguous. Germline V lookup: CDR1 LNHDA, CDR2 SQIVND (reference sequence). The CDR3 is 13 amino acids. V was trimmed by 6 bases and J by 2 bases, leaving 10 bases between them. CDR3 DNA: TGTGCCAGTAGATTGAAGAGCAACTATGGCTACACCTTC. It encodes CASRLKSNYGYTF.

The genes are TRBV18 and TRBJ2-1, with 7 bases aligning to TRBD2. Germline CDR1 is KGHSH and CDR2 is LQKENI. V shed 3 bases, J shed 1 base, and the junction held 3 bases outside the gene matches. This CDR3 comprises 15 residues. Written as DNA, the CDR3 is TGTGCCAGCTCACCGAGCGGGATTTCCTACAATGAGCAGTTCTTC. Protein product: CASSPSGISYNEQFF.

The chain employs TRBV5-4 and TRBJ2-7; D gene ambiguous. This CDR3 has 13 residues. The ends were cut back, 9 bases at V and 0 bases at J, with 13 bases in the middle. Germline loops: CDR1 SGHNT, CDR2 YYREEE (reference sequence). The CDR3 region is CATQTRTSYEQYF. The CDR3 coding sequence is TGTGCCACACAAACCCGGACCTCCTACGAGCAGTACTTC.

The V and J genes are TRBV2 and TRBJ2-2; 8 bases are shared with TRBD1. The V gene's germline CDR1 is SNHLY and CDR2 FYNNEI. With 6 bases clipped from V and 8 bases from J, the junction kept 8 bases outside the gene matches. The CDR3 length is 14 residues. The CDR3 DNA sequence: TGTGCCAGCAGGATTCAGGGGGCCGGTGGGGAGCTGTTTTTT. Amino acid sequence: CASRIQGAGGELFF.

This chain uses TRBV5-8 with TRBJ1-5; 9 nucleotides line up with TRBD1. Germline-derived CDR1 and CDR2 are SGHTS and YDEGEE. The CDR3 is 17 amino acids. V gave up 4 bases and J gave up 6 bases; unmatched junction bases: 14. CDR3 nucleotide sequence: TGTGCCAGCAGCCGGACTCCGGGACAGGGATTCTCTCAGCCCCAGCATTTT. Its translation: CASSRTPGQGFSQPQHF.

V usage is TRBV18 and J usage is TRBJ1-2; TRBD1 might be the D (5 bases). Germline CDR1 KGHSH, CDR2 LQKENI. The V end was cut by 0 bases, the J end by 4 bases, with 15 bases between. The CDR3 has 16 residues. The CDR3 spells CASSPPGSGGIYGYTF. CDR3 nucleotides: TGTGCCAGCTCACCACCTGGATCGGGGGGGATCTATGGCTACACCTTC.

The gene calls are TRBV27 and TRBJ2-1; weak D call: TRBD2 (5 bases). Germline CDR1 is MNHEY and CDR2 is SMNVEV (reference sequence). With 3 bases removed from V and 9 bases from J, the gap between germline ends came to 15 bases. CDR3 length: 14 residues. The DNA of the CDR3 is TGTGCCAGCAGTTTGATCAATGCCGGAGGTGAGCAGTTCTTC. Protein product: CASSLINAGGEQFF.

The chain links TRBV18 to TRBJ2-7; 10 nucleotides agree with TRBD1. CDR1 KGHSH and CDR2 LQKENI come from the germline V gene. This CDR3 has 15 residues. V dropped 0 bases and J dropped 3; count of bases not matched to a gene: 2. The CDR3 protein is CASSPPGQGIYEQYF. The CDR3 bases are TGTGCCAGCTCACCACCGGGACAGGGGATCTACGAGCAGTACTTC.

The CDR3 bases are TGTGCCAGTAGTACGGCTACGGACAGGACAATCTCACCCCTCCACTTT. Residues: CASSTATDRTISPLHF. This sequence joins TRBV19 and TRBJ1-6; TRBD1 agrees at 7 bases. CDR1 is LNHDA, CDR2 SQIVND, per germline (reference sequence). This CDR3 contains 16 residues. V dropped 4 bases and J dropped 10; count of bases not matched to a gene: 13.

The V gene is TRBV7-9, the J gene TRBJ2-1; a weak D match, TRBD2 (5 bases). V dropped 3 bases and J dropped 7 bases, with 19 bases sitting between them. This CDR3 contains 16 residues. Per germline, CDR1 SEHNR and CDR2 FQNEAQ (reference sequence). CDR3 loop: CASSFFFGVATNEQFF. In nucleotides, the CDR3 is TGTGCCAGCAGCTTCTTCTTCGGGGTAGCCACAAATGAGCAGTTCTTC.

The J gene is TRBJ1-5, the V gene TRBV19; D remains ambiguous. V shed 2 bases and J shed 4 bases, with 6 bases lying between them. Germline-derived CDR1 and CDR2 are LNHDA and SQIVND (reference sequence). The CDR3 loop spans 13 amino acids. Written as DNA, the CDR3 is TGTGCCAGTAGTATATCCGGAAATCAGCCCCAGCATTTT. Protein sequence: CASSISGNQPQHF. The entire variable domain, with the rest obtained from reference TRBV19 and TRBJ1-5, is as follows: DGGITQSPKYLFRKEGQNVTLSCEQNLNHDAMYWYRQDPGQGLRLIYYSQIVNDFQKGDIAEGYSVSREKKESFPLTVTSAQKNPTAFYLCASSISGNQPQHFGDGTRLSIL.